This entry lists 26 T cell receptor delta chains sequenced from one sample in a study of delta chain sequences of gamma delta T cells. TCRdb re-processed the PCR reads via CATT. The sample lists about 3,400 delta-chain clones; 61% were seen once. Sample: a tumor sample. The receptors here all came from a human donor with breast cancer.

The genes are TRDV2 and TRDJ1, with unresolved D. With 3 bases removed from V and 0 bases from J, the gap between germline ends came to 28 bases. The CDR3 consists of 20 residues. The germline V gene encodes CDR1 GEAIGNYY and CDR2 EKD. The CDR3 DNA is TGTGCCTGTGACCCCCTGGCGAGGAAGGCGAAACGGCATTACACCGATAAACTCATCTTT. It translates to CACDPLARKAKRHYTDKLIF.

V usage is TRDV2 and J usage is TRDJ3; 7 nucleotides match TRDD3. J gave up 12 bases and V 0 bases, and 16 bases lay outside the gene matches. The CDR3 is made up of 18 amino acids. Per germline, CDR1 GEAIGNYY and CDR2 EKD. The CDR3 loop reads CACDTVSGGLNGSRQMFF. The CDR3 nucleotides read TGTGCCTGTGACACCGTGTCCGGGGGATTGAACGGGAGCCGACAGATGTTTTTC.

There are a few counts of this clone. Since a far larger clone is one base different, this is likely a read error. Other DNA sequences within the sample encode an identical CDR3. V usage is TRDV2 and J usage is TRDJ3, with D perhaps TRDD3 (5 bases). The CDR3 totals 16 residues. Germline V gives CDR1 GEAIGNYY, CDR2 EKD. The CDR3 nucleotides read TGTGCCTGTGACTCATCTACCTCCTGGGACACCCGACAGATGTTCTTC. This translates into CACDSSTSWDTRQMFF.

This clone has more than one count but fewer than ten. TCRdb's listed protein matches a much larger clone and diverges from this DNA's translation at residue 8, likely through a read error; the protein shown comes from the DNA. The V call is TRDV2, the J call TRDJ1; 7 bases map to TRDD3. Germline CDR1 and CDR2: GEAIGNYY and EKD. This CDR3 has 16 amino acids. V dropped 3 bases and J dropped 0; count of bases not matched to a gene: 9. The CDR3 loop reads CACDGLGGSYTDKLIF. CDR3 sequence (DNA): TGTGCCTGTGACGGATTGGGGGGATCGTACACCGATAAACTCATCTTT.

V is TRDV2 and J is TRDJ1, with D hard to call. Germline V gene data show CDR1 as GEAIGNYY and CDR2 as EKD. The CDR3 is 20 residues long. The V end lost 0 bases, the J end lost 4 bases, and 29 bases lay between the germline ends. CDR3 sequence reads: CACDTVSNDRDRPYIDKLIF. CDR3 DNA sequence: TGTGCCTGTGACACCGTGTCAAACGATCGGGACCGTCCTTACATCGATAAACTCATCTTT.

In this sample, this clone turned up a few times. A far larger clone is one base from this, pointing to a likely read error. Other DNA sequences in this specimen translate into the identical CDR3. The gene calls are TRDV2 and TRDJ1; TRDD3 is a possible D gene (5 bases). The CDR3 is made up of 19 amino acids. CDR1 is GEAIGNYY, CDR2 EKD, per germline. The CDR3 DNA reads TGTGCCTGCGACACCGTGCCACCCGGGGGCCGTACTGTCACCGATAAACTCATCTTT. Its translation is CACDTVPPGGRTVTDKLIF.

As for this clone: Translating this DNA gives a protein that differs at residue 2 from the TCRdb one, which belongs to a much larger clone; a read error is likely, and the protein shown is this translation. This sequence joins TRDV1 and TRDJ1, with 8 bases lining up with TRDD3. Germline loops: CDR1 TSWWSYY, CDR2 QGS. This CDR3 has 19 amino acids. The CDR3 loop reads CSLGELLFHWGVFTDKLIF. The CDR3 nucleotides are TGTTCTCTTGGGGAACTCCTCTTTCACTGGGGGGTTTTCACCGATAAACTCATCTTT.

The genes are TRDV1 and TRDJ2, with 9 positions matching TRDD3. V trimming: 4 bases; J trimming: 0 bases; junction bases outside the gene matches: 24. Germline V gene lookup returns CDR1 TSWWSYY and CDR2 QGS. The CDR3 spans 23 residues. In nucleotides, the CDR3 is TGTGCTCTTGGGGTTTACCCACCTATTTTGGCAAACTGGGGGACCGCTTTGACAGCACAACTCTTCTTT. Translation gives CALGVYPPILANWGTALTAQLFF.

About this clone: One end of the junction does not line up with germline, which may come from a read error. CDR3 nucleotide sequence: TGTGCCTGTGACACCGAGGCAAGGGAGGGGGACCGATGGTACACAGATAAACTCATCTTT. Its protein product is CACDTEAREGDRWYTDKLIF. This chain connects TRDV2 to TRDJ1; D perhaps matches TRDD3 (6 bases). Germline V gene lookup returns CDR1 GEAIGNYY and CDR2 EKD. This CDR3 comprises 20 residues.

This CDR3 is CACDTVSREGDTNTDKLIF. The CDR3, as DNA: TGTGCCTGTGACACCGTGTCAAGGGAGGGGGATACAAACACCGATAAACTCATCTTT. V and J are TRDV2 and TRDJ1; the match to TRDD3 covers 9 bases. J lost 0 bases, V lost 0 bases, and 13 bases had no gene match. The CDR3 covers 19 residues. CDR1 is GEAIGNYY, CDR2 EKD, per germline.

This clone has more than one count but fewer than ten. The genes are TRDV2 and TRDJ1, with TRDD3 identical over 7 bases. CDR1 is GEAIGNYY, CDR2 EKD, per germline. J was trimmed by 0 bases and V by 6 bases; bases with no gene match: 9. The CDR3 loop spans 15 amino acids. The CDR3 coding sequence is TGTGCCTGTTTTCGGCTGGGGGCTCACACCGATAAACTCATCTTT. Protein sequence: CACFRLGAHTDKLIF.

This clone turned up a few times. A much larger clone sits a single nucleotide away, making a read error possible. The same CDR3 arises from other DNA sequences in this sample as well. CDR3 amino acids: CALGTLPNWGIRGDKLIF. In nucleotides, the CDR3 is TGTGCTCTTGGGACTCTTCCCAACTGGGGGATACGGGGTGATAAACTCATCTTT. V and J are TRDV1 and TRDJ1; 13 nucleotides align to TRDD3. The germline V gene has CDR1 TSWWSYY and CDR2 QGS. J lost 5 bases, V lost 5 bases, and 14 bases had no gene match. CDR3 length: 18 residues.

By frequency in the sample, this clone is large. The protein in TCRdb stems from a much larger clone and differs at residue 2 from this DNA's translation, likely a read error; here the protein is translated from the DNA. The chain has TRDV2 and TRDJ1, with D maybe TRDD3 (6 bases). Germline V CDR1 and CDR2: GEAIGNYY, EKD. The CDR3 contains 20 residues. The CDR3 DNA reads TGTTCCTGTGACACCGTGTCAAGGGAGGGGGACCGACCTTACACCGATAAACTCATCTTT. As protein: CSCDTVSREGDRPYTDKLIF.

Only a few counts were recorded for this clone. This sequence is one base from a far larger clone and is likely a read error. Other DNA sequences in this specimen translate into the identical CDR3. The chain is built from TRDV2 and TRDJ1; TRDD3 matches 7 bases. The CDR3 extends over 15 amino acids. CDR1 is GEAIGNYY and CDR2 is EKD in the germline V gene. V was clipped by 3 bases and J by 6 bases; unmatched bases: 12. The DNA of the CDR3 is TGTGCCTGTGACGCCCTGGGGATAAGGGGAAATAAACTCATCTTT. Its translation is CACDALGIRGNKLIF.

A V gene of TRDV2 was called, but no J gene was assigned; the D call in the table, TRDD3, was not verified against the DNA. This CDR3 has 21 amino acids. The germline V gene encodes CDR1 GEAIGNYY and CDR2 EKD. CDR3 sequence reads: CACDTGSGGRTKSWDTRQLFF. In DNA form, the CDR3 reads TGTGCCTGTGACACCGGCTCTGGGGGTCGTACTAAATCCTGGGATACCCGTCAGCTCTTTTTC.

This CDR3 is CACDRLGGSDFRTDKLIF. Written as DNA, the CDR3 is TGTGCCTGTGACAGGCTTGGGGGATCGGATTTTCGCACCGATAAACTCATCTTT. This sequence joins TRDV2 and TRDJ1, with TRDD3 matching 8 bases. CDR1 GEAIGNYY and CDR2 EKD come from the germline V gene. Unmatched junction bases numbered 14, after V lost 2 bases and J lost 1 base. The CDR3 loop spans 18 amino acids.

Concerning this clone itself: TCRdb shows a much larger clone's protein in place of this DNA's translation, and the two differ at residue 4, likely through a read error; the protein shown is translated from the DNA. The chain is built from TRDV1 and TRDJ1; TRDD3 matches at 10 bases. The CDR3 contains 16 residues. Unmatched junction bases numbered 11, after V lost 7 bases and J lost 3 bases. In germline, CDR1 is TSWWSYY, CDR2 QGS. The CDR3 sequence is CALVVYLGDISDKLIF. CDR3 DNA: TGTGCTCTTGTGGTATACCTGGGGGATATTTCCGATAAACTCATCTTT.

The chain uses TRDV2 and TRDJ2, with TRDD2 as a possible D gene (5 bases). The J gene, missing from TCRdb, was assigned here through DNA to germline matching. Germline CDR1 and CDR2: GEAIGNYY and EKD. The CDR3 runs to 16 residues. V was shortened by 1 base and J by 13 bases, with 24 bases between the two germline ends. The CDR3 spells CACDTVIAYTADLLFF. The DNA of the CDR3 is TGTGCCTGTGACACTGTGATAGCCTACACCGCTGATCTACTCTTCTTT.

Comments on this clone: At one boundary the junction diverges from the germline segment, which might be a read error. The rearrangement uses TRDV2 and TRDJ1; TRDD3 aligns across 7 bases. CDR1 GEAIGNYY and CDR2 EKD come from the germline V gene. The CDR3 is 18 residues long. Written as DNA, the CDR3 is TGTGCCTGTGACTCCGTCCTGGGGGGCCTGACGGTGACCGATACACTCATCTTT. Encoded protein: CACDSVLGGLTVTDTLIF.

This clone was counted only a few times. The translation of this DNA and the TCRdb protein of a much larger clone differ at residue 3, probably owing to a read error; the protein shown here is translated from the DNA. The genes are TRDV2 and TRDJ3; TRDD3 agrees at 7 bases. This CDR3 is built from 18 residues. Germline-derived CDR1 and CDR2 are GEAIGNYY and EKD. CDR3 protein: CAFDTLGGGFWDTRQMFF. The CDR3 nucleotides read TGTGCCTTTGACACCCTTGGCGGGGGATTCTGGGACACCCGACAGATGTTTTTC.

This clone was seen more than once but under ten times. The mismatch at residue 2 between this DNA's translation and the TCRdb protein of a much larger clone likely reflects a read error; the protein shown is translated from the DNA. The identical CDR3 is also encoded by other nucleotide sequences in the sample. The gene calls are TRAV29/DV5 and TRDJ1, with TRDD3 matching over 11 bases. CDR3 length: 17 amino acids. Looked up from germline, CDR1 is NSMFDY and CDR2 is ISSIKDK. The CDR3 DNA follows: TGTTCCGCATCATTTCCGTGGGGGATACGGGACACCGATAAACTCATCTTT. It is translated as CSASFPWGIRDTDKLIF.

In this sample, this clone turned up a few times. TCRdb's protein for this DNA is that of a much larger clone and differs from the translation at residue 12, likely a read error; the protein shown is the DNA translation. V gene TRDV2 combines with J gene TRDJ1; 9 positions agree with TRDD3. Germline CDR1 is GEAIGNYY and CDR2 is EKD. This CDR3 is built from 19 residues. Trimming cost V 0 bases and J 0 bases; bases outside gene matches: 13. The CDR3 is CACDTGGYWGDRYTDKLIF. For the CDR3, the DNA is TGTGCCTGTGACACCGGGGGATACTGGGGGGACCGATACACCGATAAACTCATCTTT.

The chain uses TRDV2 and TRDJ1; TRDD3 might be the D (6 bases). Trimming cost V 0 bases and J 7 bases, with 32 bases left between them. This CDR3 is 20 amino acids long. The V gene's germline CDR1 is GEAIGNYY and CDR2 EKD. The DNA of the CDR3 is TGTGCCTGTGACACCTTGTCAAGTGAGGGGGACGGACCTTACATCGTTAAACTCATCTTT. Translated: CACDTLSSEGDGPYIVKLIF.

This clone was detected a few times. One base separates it from a far larger clone, so it is likely a read error. This sample includes further DNA sequences coding for the same CDR3. The chain couples TRDV2 to TRDJ1, with TRDD3 matching 8 bases. This CDR3 is built from 16 residues. Germline V gene sequence: CDR1 GEAIGNYY, CDR2 EKD. CDR3 in amino acids: CACDNLGEESTDKLIF. The DNA of the CDR3 is TGTGCCTGTGACAACCTGGGGGAGGAAAGCACCGACAAACTCATCTTT.

Turning to this clone: The protein TCRdb gives is from a much larger clone and does not agree with this DNA's translation at residue 5, likely a read error; the protein shown here comes from the DNA. The rearrangement joins TRDV2 to TRDJ1; the D gene is possibly TRDD3 (5 bases). The V end was cut by 3 bases, the J end by 7 bases, with 17 bases between. CDR1 and CDR2 from the germline V gene are GEAIGNYY and EKD. The CDR3 runs 14 residues. DNA of the CDR3: TGTGCCTGTGACTCCGTTGTTCAGGGATTTAAACTCATCTTT. Translation: CACDSVVQGFKLIF.

In this sample, this clone turned up a few times. A read error likely explains why the TCRdb protein, taken from a much larger clone, differs from this DNA's translation at residue 4; the protein shown is translated from the DNA. The chain carries TRDV2 and TRDJ1; 12 nucleotides line up with TRDD3. Per germline, CDR1 GEAIGNYY and CDR2 EKD. The CDR3 length is 18 residues. CDR3 sequence: CACVTVGVLGDTGDKLIF. As DNA, the CDR3 is TGTGCCTGTGTCACCGTGGGGGTACTGGGGGATACCGGCGATAAACTCATCTTT.